Sequencing of this TCR beta chain was carried out in a study of blood T cell repertoires in COVID-19. Using immunoSEQ multiplex PCR, the repertoire was profiled, and TCRdb retains in-frame clones only, with some absent. Of roughly 110,000 clones in the sample, roughly 76% were seen once. Remarks on this clone: The junction differs from germline at one of its ends, possibly a read error.

This CDR3 has 15 amino acids. Germline lookup yields CDR1 SSHAT and CDR2 FNYEAQ (reference sequence). The origin of this receptor is a human donor in a cohort sampled during active COVID-19. The chain employs TRBV7-7 and TRBJ2-5; tentative D call: TRBD1 (5 bases). The specimen was peripheral blood. Here the CDR3 DNA reads TGTGCTAGCAGCTTAGGATCAGGGTACCAAGAGACCCAGTACTTC. Translating gives CASSLGSGYQETQYF.